This entry lists 25 T cell receptor beta chains sequenced from one sample in a study of T cell responses to AZD1222 COVID-19 vaccine. Sequencing was performed with immunoSEQ multiplex PCR; in TCRdb, only in-frame clones are kept and a portion is missing. Of roughly 150,000 clones listed, around 93% were seen once; the top ten hold 4% to 5.5%. The specimen was peripheral blood, collected on day 0 of AZD1222 vaccination. These receptors were collected from an adult in good health.

CDR3 protein: CASSLNSLTNTGELFF. The CDR3 DNA reads as TGCGCCAGCAGCTTGAATAGCCTGACGAACACCGGGGAGCTGTTTTTT. The chain links TRBV5-1 to TRBJ2-2; D gene uncertain. V shed 1 base and J shed 0 bases, with 10 bases lying between them. Germline assignment: CDR1 SGHRS and CDR2 YFSETQ. This CDR3 has 16 residues.

The V gene is TRBV6-2 or TRBV6-3, the J gene TRBJ1-5; TRBD1 matches at 8 bases. The junction had 15 bases not matched to a gene; V was cut back by 6 bases and J by 8 bases. CDR1 is MNHEY and CDR2 is SVGEGT in the germline V gene. There are 16 residues in the CDR3. CDR3 in DNA: TGTGCCAGCAGCCCCTTACGGCACAGGGGGAGGGAGCCCCAGCATTTT. Translated: CASSPLRHRGREPQHF.

V gene TRBV13 combines with J gene TRBJ2-1; TRBD2 agrees at 12 bases. Germline V lookup: CDR1 PRHDT, CDR2 FYEKMQ (reference sequence). This CDR3 is built from 15 residues. Trimming took 3 bases from V and 9 from J; bases not matched to a gene: 6. CDR3 amino acids: CASSLTSGSTVEQFF. The CDR3 DNA follows: TGTGCCAGCAGCTTGACTAGCGGGAGTACGGTTGAGCAGTTCTTC.

This clone was observed a few times. The rearrangement uses TRBV3-1 (or the pseudogene TRBV3-2) and TRBJ2-7; 8 nucleotides match TRBD1. CDR3 size: 16 residues. Germline values: CDR1 LGHDT, CDR2 YNNKEL (reference sequence). V was pared by 0 bases and J by 4 bases, with 8 bases of the junction left unmatched. CDR3 DNA: TGTGCCAGCAGCCAAGATAGAACAGGGGGGAAGTACGAGCAGTACTTC. The encoded protein is CASSQDRTGGKYEQYF.

The CDR3 region has the DNA TGTGCCAGTAATAACCCTGGACAGGGGGCGCATGAAAAACTGTTTTTT. Its protein product is CASNNPGQGAHEKLFF. This rearrangement joins TRBV19 to TRBJ1-4, with 11 bases lining up with TRBD1. Germline-derived CDR1 and CDR2 are LNHDA and SQIVND (reference sequence). The CDR3 sequence is 16 residues long. With V trimmed by 7 bases and J by 6 bases, 10 bases remained unmatched.

The V gene is TRBV6-5, the J gene TRBJ1-6; the D gene is possibly TRBD1 (5 bases). V lost 7 bases to trimming and J lost 10 bases, with 20 bases between them. Per germline, CDR1 MNHEY and CDR2 SVGAGI. This CDR3 spans 15 amino acids. CDR3 sequence: CASTAGIGAGSPLHF. CDR3 nucleotides: TGTGCCAGCACGGCAGGCATCGGTGCAGGGTCACCCCTCCACTTT.

This chain uses TRBV5-1 with TRBJ1-6, with D unclear. V lost 0 bases and J 9 bases, leaving 19 bases between the germline ends. The CDR3 loop spans 17 amino acids. Germline-derived CDR1 and CDR2 are SGHRS and YFSETQ. The CDR3 DNA reads TGCGCCAGCAGCTTGGGACTGGTAGGATTCGCGAGTTCACCCCTCCACTTT. Translating gives CASSLGLVGFASSPLHF.

The V call is TRBV7-2, the J call TRBJ1-4; unclear D gene. This CDR3 contains 13 residues. V shed 0 bases and J shed 8 bases, with 7 bases lying between them. The V gene's germline CDR1 is SGHTA and CDR2 FQGNSA. DNA of the CDR3: TGTGCCAGCAGCTTAGCGCCGTGGGAAAAACTGTTTTTT. This sequence encodes CASSLAPWEKLFF.

The chain combines TRBV4-1 with TRBJ2-1; D is unclear. V was pared by 1 base and J by 3 bases, with 10 bases between. The V gene's germline CDR1 is MGHRA and CDR2 YSYEKL. The CDR3 length is 15 residues. The CDR3 DNA reads as TGCGCCAGCAGCCAAGTCTCGGTGGGCTACAATGAGCAGTTCTTC. It specifies CASSQVSVGYNEQFF.

The genes are TRBV11-2 and TRBJ2-1; D ambiguous. This CDR3 region has 14 residues. Germline V CDR1 and CDR2: SGHAT, FQNNGV. The V end was cut by 2 bases, the J end by 5 bases, with 10 bases between. The CDR3 loop reads CASSLIIANNEQFF. The CDR3 DNA reads TGTGCCAGCAGCTTAATCATAGCTAACAATGAGCAGTTCTTC.

The chain links TRBV28 to TRBJ2-1; D unresolved. CDR3 size: 15 residues. Germline lookup yields CDR1 MDHEN and CDR2 SYDVKM. Trimming shortened V by 7 bases and J by 0 bases, and 13 bases separated the two germline ends. The CDR3, as DNA: TGTGCCAGCATAGGCGCGTTGAGCTCCTACAATGAGCAGTTCTTC. This encodes CASIGALSSYNEQFF.

The CDR3 DNA follows: TGTGCCAGCAGTGATGGGGGACACATCAACCCCTACGAGCAGTACTTC. Amino acid sequence: CASSDGGHINPYEQYF. The V gene is TRBV6-1, the J gene TRBJ2-7; D is possibly TRBD1 (6 bases). V shed 3 bases and J shed 2 bases, with 17 bases lying between them. Germline V gene sequence: CDR1 MNHNS, CDR2 SASEGT. CDR3 length: 16 amino acids.

This chain connects TRBV4-1 to TRBJ2-3; TRBD2 matches 13 bases. Germline trimming cut 6 bases from V and 4 bases from J; bases unmatched to any gene: 7. CDR1 MGHRA and CDR2 YSYEKL come from the germline V gene. The length of the CDR3 is 16 residues. CDR3 sequence reads: CASSRGGLAGADTQYF. As DNA, the CDR3 is TGCGCCAGCAGTCGAGGAGGACTAGCGGGAGCAGATACGCAGTATTTT.

The gene calls are TRBV6-5 and TRBJ2-7; D possibly corresponds to TRBD1 (5 bases). Germline V gives CDR1 MNHEY, CDR2 SVGAGI. The CDR3 is 14 residues long. Trimming removed 2 bases at V and 4 bases at J, with 12 bases between. The CDR3 region is CASSYGKGDYEQYF. DNA for the CDR3: TGTGCCAGCAGTTACGGGAAAGGGGATTACGAGCAGTACTTC.

The chain links TRBV28 to TRBJ1-1; TRBD1 might be the D (5 bases). This CDR3 is built from 16 residues. The V gene lost 7 bases and the J gene lost 2 bases, with 20 bases spanning the gap. Germline loops: CDR1 MDHEN, CDR2 SYDVKM. The CDR3 reads CASTEAHTQGNTEAFF. The CDR3 DNA follows: TGTGCCAGCACCGAAGCCCACACCCAGGGCAACACTGAAGCTTTCTTT.

The chain has TRBV12-5 and TRBJ2-7; 7 bases agree with TRBD2. The germline V gene has CDR1 LGHNT and CDR2 FRNRAP. This CDR3 comprises 14 residues. With 7 bases clipped from V and 3 bases from J, the junction kept 9 bases outside the gene matches. CDR3: CASARRESRYEQYF. The CDR3 DNA is TGTGCTAGTGCACGGCGGGAGAGTCGCTACGAGCAGTACTTC.

The rearrangement uses TRBV28 and TRBJ1-5, with a weak D call TRBD1 (5 bases). The V and J ends lost 1 base and 6 bases respectively, with 22 bases between them. The germline V gene has CDR1 MDHEN and CDR2 SYDVKM. The CDR3 consists of 18 residues. The CDR3 DNA follows: TGTGCCAGCAGTTTATCCCTGGCAGGGCGGGGGATTGGTCAGCCCCAGCATTTT. Its translation: CASSLSLAGRGIGQPQHF.

The gene calls are TRBV27 and TRBJ1-1; no definite D call. The CDR3 runs 15 residues. CDR1 is MNHEY and CDR2 is SMNVEV in the germline V gene (reference sequence). V gave up 0 bases and J gave up 1 base, with 9 bases separating them. The CDR3 coding sequence is TGTGCCAGCAGTTTATCAGGGCCCGCGAACACTGAAGCTTTCTTT. Translated: CASSLSGPANTEAFF.

The V and J genes are TRBV9 and TRBJ2-1; D gene uncertain. This CDR3 has 16 residues. Germline assignment: CDR1 SGDLS and CDR2 YYNGEE. V was pared by 0 bases and J by 0 bases, with 10 bases between. Here the CDR3 reads CASSVEIHPSYNEQFF. In DNA, the CDR3 is TGTGCCAGCAGCGTAGAGATCCATCCCTCCTACAATGAGCAGTTCTTC.

V is TRBV6-2 or TRBV6-3 and J is TRBJ2-5; D call uncertain. This CDR3 spans 14 amino acids. Trimming removed 2 bases at V and 1 base at J, with 8 bases between. CDR1 and CDR2 (germline): MNHEY, SVGEGT. The CDR3 loop is CASSYGWVQETQYF. The CDR3 nucleotides are TGTGCCAGCAGTTACGGATGGGTCCAAGAGACCCAGTACTTC.

This clone came up a few times. This chain's CDR3 is CASSLEGTYNEQFF. In DNA form, the CDR3 reads TGCGCCAGCAGCTTGGAAGGGACCTACAATGAGCAGTTCTTC. The V gene is TRBV5-1, the J gene TRBJ2-1; no firm D call. The CDR3 consists of 14 residues. In germline, CDR1 is SGHRS, CDR2 YFSETQ. V was shortened by 0 bases and J by 2 bases, with 6 bases between the two germline ends. Using reference TRBV5-1 and TRBJ2-1 for the parts outside the CDR3, the full variable domain is KAGVTQTPRYLIKTRGQQVTLSCSPISGHRSVSWYQQTPGQGLQFLFEYFSETQRNKGNFPGRFSGRQFSNSRSEMNVSTLELGDSALYLCASSLEGTYNEQFFGPGTRLTVL.

The CDR3 DNA follows: TGTGCCAGCAGATCCTTGACCGGGACAGGGGCTCCAAGGGGGGCCAACGTCCTGACTTTC. It specifies CASRSLTGTGAPRGANVLTF. The gene calls are TRBV4-2 and TRBJ2-6; 10 bases map to TRBD1. The CDR3 is 20 amino acids. J gave up 4 bases and V 6 bases, and 18 bases lay outside the gene matches. The germline CDR1 and CDR2 sequences are LGHNA and YNFKEQ.

The V call is TRBV28, the J call TRBJ1-5; TRBD1 aligns across 9 bases. J lost 6 bases, V lost 5 bases, and 5 bases had no gene match. CDR3 size: 14 residues. Germline loops: CDR1 MDHEN, CDR2 SYDVKM. The DNA of the CDR3 is TGTGCCAGCAGTCCACAGGGGGCCCTTCAGCCCCAGCATTTT. Translation: CASSPQGALQPQHF.

The chain links TRBV6-4 to TRBJ1-6, with D uncertain. This CDR3 has 11 residues. The germline CDR1 and CDR2 sequences are MRHNA and SNTAGT. Between the trimmed V and J ends, which lost 6 bases and 7 bases, there was a span of 4 bases. The CDR3 is CASSLNSPLHF. CDR3 nucleotides: TGTGCCAGCAGCTTGAATTCACCCCTCCACTTT.

This rearrangement joins TRBV19 to TRBJ2-7, with unresolved D. V shed 1 base and J shed 2 bases, with 6 bases lying between them. CDR3 length: 13 amino acids. CDR1 LNHDA and CDR2 SQIVND come from the germline V gene (reference sequence). CDR3 sequence (DNA): TGTGCCAGTAGTATAGCGGAAACCTACGAGCAGTACTTC. Residues: CASSIAETYEQYF.